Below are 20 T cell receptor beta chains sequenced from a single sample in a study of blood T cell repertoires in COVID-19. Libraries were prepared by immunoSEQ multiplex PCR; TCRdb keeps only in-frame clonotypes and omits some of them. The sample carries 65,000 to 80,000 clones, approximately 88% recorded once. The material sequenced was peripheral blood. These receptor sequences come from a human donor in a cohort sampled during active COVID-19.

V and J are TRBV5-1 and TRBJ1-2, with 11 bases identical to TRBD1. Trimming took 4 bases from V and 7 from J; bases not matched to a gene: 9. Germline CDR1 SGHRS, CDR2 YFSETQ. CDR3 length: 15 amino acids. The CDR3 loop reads CASSPGQGVSTGYTF. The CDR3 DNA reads TGCGCCAGCAGCCCGGGACAGGGGGTTAGTACTGGCTACACCTTC.

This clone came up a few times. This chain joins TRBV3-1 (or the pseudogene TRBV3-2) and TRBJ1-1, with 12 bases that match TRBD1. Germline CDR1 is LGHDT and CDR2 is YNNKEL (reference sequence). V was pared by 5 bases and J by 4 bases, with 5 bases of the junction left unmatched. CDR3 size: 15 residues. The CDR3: CASSTGTGGGTEAFF. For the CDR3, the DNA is TGTGCCAGCAGCACCGGGACAGGGGGCGGCACTGAAGCTTTCTTT.

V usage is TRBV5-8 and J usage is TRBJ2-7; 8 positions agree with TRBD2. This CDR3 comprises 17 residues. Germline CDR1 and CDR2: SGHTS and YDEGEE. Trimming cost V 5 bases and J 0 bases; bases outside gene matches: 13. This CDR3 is CASRNPGGEALSYEQYF. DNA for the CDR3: TGTGCCAGCAGGAACCCCGGGGGGGAAGCCCTCTCCTACGAGCAGTACTTC.

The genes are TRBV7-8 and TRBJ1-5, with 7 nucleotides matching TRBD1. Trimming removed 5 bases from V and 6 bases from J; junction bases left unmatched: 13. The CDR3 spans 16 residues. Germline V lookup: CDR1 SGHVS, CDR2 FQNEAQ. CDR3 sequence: CASSPLRVGGAQPQHF. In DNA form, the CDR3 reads TGTGCCAGCAGCCCCCTTCGAGTAGGGGGCGCTCAGCCCCAGCATTTT.

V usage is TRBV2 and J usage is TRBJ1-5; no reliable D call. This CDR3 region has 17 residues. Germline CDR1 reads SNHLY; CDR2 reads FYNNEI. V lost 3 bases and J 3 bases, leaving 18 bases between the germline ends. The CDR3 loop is CASSDAGPGTNNQPQHF. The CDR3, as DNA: TGTGCCAGCAGTGATGCCGGTCCGGGAACCAACAATCAGCCCCAGCATTTT.

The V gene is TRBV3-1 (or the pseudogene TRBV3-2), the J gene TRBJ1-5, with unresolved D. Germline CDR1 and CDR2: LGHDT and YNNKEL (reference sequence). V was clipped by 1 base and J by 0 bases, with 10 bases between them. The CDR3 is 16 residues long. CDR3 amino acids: CASSQGGGYSNQPQHF. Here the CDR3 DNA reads TGTGCCAGCAGCCAAGGAGGAGGATATAGCAATCAGCCCCAGCATTTT.

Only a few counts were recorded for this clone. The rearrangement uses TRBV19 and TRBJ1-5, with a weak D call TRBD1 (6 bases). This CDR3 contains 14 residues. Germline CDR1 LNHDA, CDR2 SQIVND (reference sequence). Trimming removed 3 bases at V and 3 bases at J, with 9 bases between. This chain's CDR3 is CASSIRTANQPQHF. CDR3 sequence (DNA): TGTGCCAGTAGTATCAGGACAGCCAATCAGCCCCAGCATTTT.

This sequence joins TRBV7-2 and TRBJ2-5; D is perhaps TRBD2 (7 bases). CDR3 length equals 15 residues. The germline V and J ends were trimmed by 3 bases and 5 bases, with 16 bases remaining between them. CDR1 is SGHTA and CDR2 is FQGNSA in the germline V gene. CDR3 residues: CASSFPGGRGETQYF. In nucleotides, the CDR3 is TGTGCCAGCAGCTTCCCTGGGGGGCGGGGGGAGACCCAGTACTTC.

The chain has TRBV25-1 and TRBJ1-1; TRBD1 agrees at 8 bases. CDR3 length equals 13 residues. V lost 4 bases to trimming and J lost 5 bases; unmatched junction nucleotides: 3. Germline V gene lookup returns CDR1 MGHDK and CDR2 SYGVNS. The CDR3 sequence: CASSGRTGTEAFF. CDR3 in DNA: TGTGCCAGCAGTGGCCGGACAGGGACTGAAGCTTTCTTT.

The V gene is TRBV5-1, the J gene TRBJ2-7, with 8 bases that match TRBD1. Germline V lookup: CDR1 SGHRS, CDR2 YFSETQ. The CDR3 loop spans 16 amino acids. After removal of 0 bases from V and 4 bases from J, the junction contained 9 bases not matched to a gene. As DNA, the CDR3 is TGCGCCAGCAGCTTGGGGACAGGGCTGCTGGGGTACGAGCAGTACTTC. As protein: CASSLGTGLLGYEQYF.

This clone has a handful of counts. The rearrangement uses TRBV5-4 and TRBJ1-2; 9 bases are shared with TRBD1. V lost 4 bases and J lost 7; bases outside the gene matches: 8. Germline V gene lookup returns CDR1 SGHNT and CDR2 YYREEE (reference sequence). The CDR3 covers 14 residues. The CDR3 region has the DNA TGTGCCAGCAGCGCGGGACAGGGTGTTTCTGGCTACACCTTC. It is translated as CASSAGQGVSGYTF.

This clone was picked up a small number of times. The CDR3: CASSIATPYNEQFF. The CDR3 nucleotides are TGTGCCAGTAGTATAGCCACTCCTTACAATGAGCAGTTCTTC. The chain is built from TRBV19 and TRBJ2-1; D call uncertain. V gave up 1 base and J gave up 4 bases, with 8 bases separating them. CDR3 size: 14 residues. Germline assignment: CDR1 LNHDA and CDR2 SQIVND (reference sequence).

CDR3 nucleotides: TGTGCCAGCAGCCATACCGGGACTAGCGGGGGGGCCGATGAGCAGTTCTTC. Its translation is CASSHTGTSGGADEQFF. The rearrangement joins TRBV5-6 to TRBJ2-1; 16 nucleotides align to TRBD2. Per the germline V gene, CDR1 is SGHDT and CDR2 is YYEEEE. V lost 4 bases, J lost 8 bases, and 9 bases stayed unmatched. The CDR3 is 17 amino acids.

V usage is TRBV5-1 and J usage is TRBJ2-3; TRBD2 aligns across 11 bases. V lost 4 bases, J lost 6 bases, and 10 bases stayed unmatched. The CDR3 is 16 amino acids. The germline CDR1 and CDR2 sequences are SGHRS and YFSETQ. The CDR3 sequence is CASSLPTSGALDTQYF. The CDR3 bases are TGCGCCAGCAGCCTCCCGACTAGCGGGGCTCTTGATACGCAGTATTTT.

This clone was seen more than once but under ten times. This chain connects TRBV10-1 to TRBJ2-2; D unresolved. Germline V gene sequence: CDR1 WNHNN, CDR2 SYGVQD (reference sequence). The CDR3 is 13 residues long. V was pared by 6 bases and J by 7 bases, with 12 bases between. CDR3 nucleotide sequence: TGCGCCAGCAGCCTTAGAGGCGGCGGGGAGCTGTTTTTT. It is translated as CASSLRGGGELFF.

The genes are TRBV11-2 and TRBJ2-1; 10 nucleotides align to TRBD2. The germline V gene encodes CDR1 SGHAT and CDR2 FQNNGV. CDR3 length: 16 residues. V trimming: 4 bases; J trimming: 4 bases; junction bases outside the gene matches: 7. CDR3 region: CASSSHGLADYNEQFF. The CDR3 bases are TGTGCCAGCAGCTCACACGGACTAGCGGATTACAATGAGCAGTTCTTC.

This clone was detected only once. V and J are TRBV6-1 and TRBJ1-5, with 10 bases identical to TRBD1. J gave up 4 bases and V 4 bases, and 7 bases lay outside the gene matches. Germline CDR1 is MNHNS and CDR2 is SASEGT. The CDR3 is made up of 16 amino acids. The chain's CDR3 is CASSARDRGKNQPQHF. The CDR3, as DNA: TGTGCCAGCAGTGCCCGGGACAGGGGAAAAAATCAGCCCCAGCATTTT.

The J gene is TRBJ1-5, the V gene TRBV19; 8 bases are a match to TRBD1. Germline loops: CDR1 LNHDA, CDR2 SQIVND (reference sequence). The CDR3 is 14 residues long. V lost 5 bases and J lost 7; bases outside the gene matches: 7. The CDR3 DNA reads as TGTGCCAGTAGTCCCGGACAGGGCCACCAGCCCCAGCATTTT. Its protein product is CASSPGQGHQPQHF.

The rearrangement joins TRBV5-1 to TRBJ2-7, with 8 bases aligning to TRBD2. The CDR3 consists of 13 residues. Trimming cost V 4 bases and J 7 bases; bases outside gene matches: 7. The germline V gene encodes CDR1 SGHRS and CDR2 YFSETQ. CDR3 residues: CASSNNPSGEQYF. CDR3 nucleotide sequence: TGCGCCAGCAGCAATAACCCTAGCGGGGAGCAGTACTTC.

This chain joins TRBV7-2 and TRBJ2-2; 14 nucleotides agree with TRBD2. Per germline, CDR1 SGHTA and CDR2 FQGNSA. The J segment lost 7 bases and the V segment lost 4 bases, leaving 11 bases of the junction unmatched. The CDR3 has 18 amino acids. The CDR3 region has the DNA TGTGCCAGCAGCTCTAGACTAGCGGGAGGGGGAGTTCGCGGGGAGCTGTTTTTT. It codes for CASSSRLAGGGVRGELFF.